This paragraph covers one TCR beta chain sequence. A much larger clone lies one base from this, so it may be a read error. RNA transcripts yielded amplified TCR beta CDR3 regions. The workflow started with a first-round RT-PCR run with HTBI primers and then moved on to a second-round multiplex PCR. TCRdb re-derived calls from the multiplex PCR reads in MiXCR, one entry per CDR3 protein. The sample lists around 600,000 distinct CDR3 sequences, roughly 41% occurring once. The data belong to a study of Graves' ophthalmopathy and Graves' hyperthyroidism. Across the study: At the time of initial diagnosis and before any treatment, peripheral blood was collected.

Clinicians diagnosed using symptoms, serum thyroxine, TRAb, thyroid ultrasound and orbital computed tomography. Germline CDR1 and CDR2: ENHRY and SYGVKD. This CDR3 region has 12 residues. Sequenced sample: peripheral blood. The rearrangement links TRBV10-3 to TRBJ1-1; TRBD1 matches at 7 bases. This receptor was taken from an adult man with Graves' ophthalmopathy. For the CDR3, the DNA is TGTGCCGCAGGGGGATGTACCACTGAAGCTCTCTTT. Protein sequence: CAAGGCTTEALF.